This T cell receptor (beta chain) stems from a study of blood T cell repertoires in COVID-19. Study summary: Collection of acute and convalescent COVID-19 samples took place in the United States, Italy and Spain. In each case, the material was cDNA or gDNA derived from T cells, B-cell-depleted T cells, or PBMCs.

As handled by the study authors: Amplification of reference gene primers provided the estimated nucleated cell counts. TCRdb keeps only in-frame clones here, not all; method: immunoSEQ multiplex PCR. V and J calls and clone size follow that table, whereas D and trimming were derived from the DNA. The profile shows about 160,000 clones, 85% to 90% of them singletons. V trimming: 9 bases; J trimming: 5 bases; junction bases outside the gene matches: 6. The germline gives CDR1 MDHEN, CDR2 SYDVKM. This CDR3 contains 13 residues. Seattle enrolled patients during active infection and tracked them longitudinally.

Sequenced sample: peripheral blood. The receptor comes from a man aged 60-69 years with COVID-19, enrolled during active disease. The chain employs TRBV28 and TRBJ1-5; 8 positions match TRBD1. This CDR3 is CASTTGVYQPQHF. Written as DNA, the CDR3 is TGTGCCAGTACGACAGGGGTATATCAGCCCCAGCATTTT.